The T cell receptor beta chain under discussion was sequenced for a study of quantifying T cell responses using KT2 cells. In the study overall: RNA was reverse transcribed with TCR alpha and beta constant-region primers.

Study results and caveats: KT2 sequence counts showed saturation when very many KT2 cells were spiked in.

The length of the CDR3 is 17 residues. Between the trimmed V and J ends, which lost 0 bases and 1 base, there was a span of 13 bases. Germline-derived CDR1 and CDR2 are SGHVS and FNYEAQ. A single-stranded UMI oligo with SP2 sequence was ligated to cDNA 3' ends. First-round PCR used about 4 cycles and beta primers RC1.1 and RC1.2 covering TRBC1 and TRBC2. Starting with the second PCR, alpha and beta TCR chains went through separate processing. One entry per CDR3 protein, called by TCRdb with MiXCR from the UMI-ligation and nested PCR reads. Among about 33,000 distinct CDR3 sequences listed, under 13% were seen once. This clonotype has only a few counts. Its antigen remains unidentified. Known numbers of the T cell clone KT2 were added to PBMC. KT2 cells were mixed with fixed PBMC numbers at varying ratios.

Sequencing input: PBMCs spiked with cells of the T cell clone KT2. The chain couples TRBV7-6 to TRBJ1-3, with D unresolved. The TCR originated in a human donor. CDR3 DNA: TGTGCCAGCAGCTTAGCGCCGGCAGTGGGTTCTGGAAACACCATATATTTT. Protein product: CASSLAPAVGSGNTIYF.